These 22 T cell receptor beta chains came from one sample sequenced in a study of CD8 T cells in ankylosing spondylitis. One entry per CDR3 protein results from TCRdb running MiXCR on the 5' RACE reads. The sample has fewer than 150,000 distinct CDR3 sequences; approximately 7.4% are singletons. Sequencing used blood, either unsorted or a sorted T cell fraction (not recorded which). Receptor source: a female donor with ankylosing spondylitis or in good health (not recorded which).

The chain carries TRBV6-5 and TRBJ2-1; 15 nucleotides align to TRBD2. CDR1 and CDR2 from the germline V gene are MNHEY and SVGAGI. The CDR3 is 15 residues long. With 2 bases clipped from V and 10 bases from J, the junction kept 3 bases outside the gene matches. CDR3 sequence: CASSYLGTSGGEQFF. CDR3 coding DNA: TGTGCCAGCAGTTACCTTGGGACTAGCGGGGGGGAGCAGTTCTTC.

For this clonotype: An end of the junction differs from the germline gene, which may be a read error. The rearrangement links TRBV5-1 to TRBJ2-7, with unresolved D. The CDR3 totals 15 residues. Looked up from germline, CDR1 is SGHRS and CDR2 is YFSETQ. CDR3 region: CASSLEPGGSCEQYF. CDR3 bases: TGCGCCAGCAGCTTAGAACCCGGCGGCTCCTGCGAGCAGTACTTC.

This clonotype was seen ten or more times. This rearrangement joins TRBV5-1 to TRBJ1-1; D is ambiguous. CDR1 SGHRS and CDR2 YFSETQ come from the germline V gene. The CDR3 totals 14 residues. With 0 bases removed from V and 8 bases from J, the gap between germline ends came to 14 bases. CDR3 loop: CASSLAPGLGEAFF. The CDR3 DNA is TGCGCCAGCAGCTTGGCCCCGGGCCTGGGAGAAGCTTTCTTT. The full variable domain, completed using reference TRBV5-1 and TRBJ1-1, is KAGVTQTPRYLIKTRGQQVTLSCSPISGHRSVSWYQQTPGQGLQFLFEYFSETQRNKGNFPGRFSGRQFSNSRSEMNVSTLELGDSALYLCASSLAPGLGEAFFGQGTRLTVV.

This chain's CDR3 is CASSFRSGTGSYNEQFF. The CDR3 DNA reads as TGTGCCAGCAGCTTCCGATCCGGGACAGGTTCTTACAATGAGCAGTTCTTC. This chain connects TRBV7-2 to TRBJ2-1; 8 nucleotides match TRBD1. The CDR3 runs to 17 residues. Germline values: CDR1 SGHTA, CDR2 FQGNSA. With V trimmed by 3 bases and J by 4 bases, 11 bases remained unmatched.

In its sample, this clonotype was seen many times. J is TRBJ1-2 and V is TRBV7-9; D is unclear. This CDR3 is built from 15 residues. The ends were cut back, 1 base at V and 4 bases at J, with 13 bases in the middle. Germline CDR1 and CDR2: SEHNR and FQNEAQ (reference sequence). The DNA of the CDR3 is TGTGCCAGCAGCTTAGACACGTCGAGCGCCTATGGCTACACCTTC. Amino acids: CASSLDTSSAYGYTF.

This clonotype was seen more than once but under ten times. This chain joins TRBV11-3 and TRBJ2-3, with D perhaps matching TRBD2 (5 bases). The CDR3 contains 14 residues. Germline V CDR1 and CDR2: SGHNT, YENEEA. V dropped 5 bases and J dropped 4 bases, with 13 bases sitting between them. The CDR3 DNA follows: TGTGCCAGCAGCGGCGGGCGGGCACCAGATACGCAGTATTTT. It is translated as CASSGGRAPDTQYF.

This clonotype was seen at least ten times. The chain carries TRBV4-1 and TRBJ2-7, with no clear D. This CDR3 spans 16 amino acids. Germline lookup yields CDR1 MGHRA and CDR2 YSYEKL. V lost 0 bases to trimming and J lost 0 bases, with 12 bases between them. The CDR3 spells CASSQEESLSSYEQYF. CDR3 nucleotide sequence: TGCGCCAGCAGCCAAGAAGAGTCCCTGAGCTCCTACGAGCAGTACTTC.

This clonotype has a count of ten or more. The V and J genes are TRBV2 and TRBJ2-1, with 8 bases fitting TRBD1. This CDR3 is 15 amino acids long. Germline CDR1 SNHLY, CDR2 FYNNEI. The junction had 6 bases not matched to a gene; V was cut back by 6 bases and J by 2 bases. The CDR3 nucleotides read TGTGCCAGCAGCGTAGACAGGGGCGCCTACAATGAGCAGTTCTTC. It translates to CASSVDRGAYNEQFF.

Many counts were recorded for this clonotype. Mismatch with germline at one junction end may stem from a read error. This chain connects TRBV7-7 to TRBJ1-1; D ambiguous. Looked up from germline, CDR1 is SSHAT and CDR2 is FNYEAQ (reference sequence). This CDR3 region has 13 residues. The CDR3 DNA reads as TGTGCTAGCAGTTCTGACGGGAACACTGAAGCTTTCTTT. Amino acids: CASSSDGNTEAFF.

This clonotype was counted ten times or more. V and J are TRBV12-3 or TRBV12-4 and TRBJ1-1; 9 bases line up with TRBD1. The CDR3 runs 14 residues. V was pared by 8 bases and J by 4 bases, with 8 bases of the junction left unmatched. CDR3 coding DNA: TGTGCCAGCGGGCCGGGGACAGGGTCCACTGAAGCTTTCTTT. Its protein is CASGPGTGSTEAFF.

CDR3 residues: CASSHGRDRRSLSGANVLTF. The CDR3, as DNA: TGTGCCAGCAGCCACGGTCGAGACAGACGATCTCTATCTGGGGCCAACGTCCTGACTTTC. This chain joins TRBV11-1 and TRBJ2-6, with D possibly TRBD1 on 5 matching bases. Germline V gives CDR1 SGHAT, CDR2 FQDESV (reference sequence). V was shortened by 5 bases and J by 1 base, with 24 bases between the two germline ends. The CDR3 loop spans 20 amino acids. Complete variable domain (other parts from reference TRBV11-1 and TRBJ2-6): EAEVAQSPRYKITEKSQAVAFWCDPISGHATLYWYRQILGQGPELLVQFQDESVVDDSQLPKDRFSAERLKGVDSTLKIQPAELGDSAMYLCASSHGRDRRSLSGANVLTFGAGSRLTVL.

This clonotype was seen ten or more times. The V and J genes are TRBV6-2 or TRBV6-3 and TRBJ2-1, with D perhaps being TRBD1 or TRBD2 (5 bases each). The CDR3 extends over 12 amino acids. Trimming took off 7 bases at V and 12 bases at J, with 16 bases between the two ends. Germline V CDR1 and CDR2: MNHEY, SVGEGT. This CDR3 reads CASNLDRGRQFF. CDR3 nucleotide sequence: TGTGCCAGCAATCTCGACAGAGGGCGGCAGTTCTTC.

This clonotype was seen ten or more times. The V and J genes are TRBV12-3 or TRBV12-4 and TRBJ2-2; possible D gene TRBD2, 6 bases. This CDR3 spans 14 amino acids. The V end lost 6 bases, the J end lost 6 bases, and 14 bases lay between the germline ends. The DNA of the CDR3 is TGTGCCAGCAGGTTCGGAGGGCTCCCCGGGGAGCTGTTTTTT. Its protein is CASRFGGLPGELFF.

In its sample, this clonotype was seen many times. The V gene is TRBV12-3 or TRBV12-4, the J gene TRBJ2-1, with D tentatively TRBD1 or TRBD2 (5 bases each). V was pared by 4 bases and J by 15 bases, with 13 bases between. The CDR3 is made up of 11 amino acids. CDR3 DNA: TGTGCCAGCAGTTCCGGGACCCAGCCGTTCTTC. This codes for CASSSGTQPFF.

This clonotype was counted ten times or more. The chain uses TRBV5-1 and TRBJ1-1; weak D call: TRBD1 (5 bases). Germline CDR1 and CDR2: SGHRS and YFSETQ. With 0 bases removed from V and 0 bases from J, the gap between germline ends came to 9 bases. CDR3 length equals 15 residues. CDR3 region: CASSLGSRVNTEAFF. The CDR3, as DNA: TGCGCCAGCAGCTTGGGTTCCAGGGTGAACACTGAAGCTTTCTTT.

This clonotype showed up many times. The chain employs TRBV3-1 and TRBJ2-1; 7 bases fit TRBD1. Germline CDR1 and CDR2: LGHDT and YNNKEL (reference sequence). V lost 0 bases to trimming and J lost 8 bases; unmatched junction nucleotides: 7. This CDR3 has 15 residues. The CDR3 sequence: CASSQDGTVLYEQFF. CDR3 DNA: TGTGCCAGCAGCCAAGATGGGACAGTTCTTTATGAGCAGTTCTTC.

This clonotype was counted ten times or more. The chain links TRBV7-2 to TRBJ1-5; 7 bases are shared with TRBD1. Germline V lookup: CDR1 SGHTA, CDR2 FQGNSA. This CDR3 spans 18 amino acids. Germline trimming cut 1 base from V and 3 bases from J; bases unmatched to any gene: 12. The CDR3 spells CASSLGAIGGEDNQPQHF. The DNA for the CDR3 is TGTGCCAGCAGCTTAGGCGCCATAGGGGGCGAGGACAATCAGCCCCAGCATTTT.

Many counts were recorded for this clonotype. This chain links TRBV29-1 with TRBJ1-1; no definite D call. The CDR3 loop spans 12 amino acids. In germline, CDR1 is SQVTM, CDR2 ANQGSEA. V lost 6 bases and J lost 4, with 12 bases in between. DNA for the CDR3: TGCAGCGTAGACCGAGGAGGCACTGAAGCTTTCTTT. This gives the protein CSVDRGGTEAFF.

This clonotype was observed at least ten times. The rearrangement uses TRBV20-1 and TRBJ2-5; tentative D call: TRBD2 (5 bases). This CDR3 spans 15 amino acids. CDR1 DFQATT and CDR2 SNEGSKA come from the germline V gene (reference sequence). V lost 3 bases and J 1 base, leaving 15 bases between the germline ends. In DNA form, the CDR3 reads TGCAGTGCTAGCCCACTGAGCGGCATCCAAGAGACCCAGTACTTC. Encoded protein: CSASPLSGIQETQYF.

This clonotype was detected many times. The V call is TRBV27, the J call TRBJ2-1; TRBD2 matches 7 bases. From germline, CDR1 is MNHEY and CDR2 SMNVEV (reference sequence). V lost 5 bases, J lost 9 bases, and 4 bases stayed unmatched. CDR3 length: 12 residues. DNA for the CDR3: TGTGCCAGCAGTACGGGGGGTGGTGAGCAGTTCTTC. Translated, it gives CASSTGGGEQFF.

This clonotype was counted a few times. This chain links TRBV5-1 with TRBJ2-3, with no clear D. The germline CDR1 and CDR2 sequences are SGHRS and YFSETQ. This CDR3 has 14 amino acids. The V and J ends lost 5 bases and 0 bases respectively, with 10 bases between them. The CDR3 sequence is CASSPDPSTDTQYF. CDR3 in DNA: TGCGCCAGCAGTCCGGATCCTAGCACAGATACGCAGTATTTT.

This clonotype was observed at least ten times. The rearrangement links TRBV30 to TRBJ1-2; possibly TRBD1 for D (5 bases). The germline gives CDR1 GTSNPN, CDR2 SVGIG (reference sequence). Trimming cost V 3 bases and J 4 bases, with 15 bases left between them. The CDR3 contains 14 residues. This CDR3 is CAWRHAGAIYGYTF. Written as DNA, the CDR3 is TGTGCCTGGAGACATGCCGGGGCGATCTATGGCTACACCTTC.